This T cell receptor (beta chain) was sequenced for a study of Ad26.COV2.S vaccination and SARS-CoV-2 variants. This CDR3 has 12 amino acids. V lost 4 bases to trimming and J lost 5 bases; unmatched junction nucleotides: 1. The germline CDR1 and CDR2 sequences are SGHRS and YFSETQ. As concerns this clone: Its specificity is unknown.

The assay was immunoSEQ multiplex PCR, and TCRdb's table has in-frame clones only and misses some. In the table there are under 150,000 clones, around 86% of which are singletons. Broader study findings: Whether participants received vaccine or placebo, their non-spike TCR breadth was similar. Once vaccination had occurred, spike-specific CD8+ and CD4+ T cell responses reportedly showed substantial breadth. Participants in the vaccine arm had higher spike-specific TCR breadth; placebo recipients had lower.

The clonotype comes from a human donor who had recovered from COVID-19. This specimen was peripheral blood, taken after recovery from COVID-19. The chain combines TRBV5-1 with TRBJ2-3; 7 bases are shared with TRBD1. DNA of the CDR3: TGCGCCAGCAGCGCAGGGGGAGATACGCAGTATTTT. Amino acid sequence: CASSAGGDTQYF.